This entry is about one T cell receptor beta chain. Its cognate antigen is unknown. Regarding time point: cycle 4 day 1 (C4D1), after less than 7 weeks of nivolumab. Patients all relapsed after autologous stem cell transplantation, and there was variation in brentuximab vedotin exposure. The authors purified CD4+ T cells from thawed PBMCs by magnetic negative selection. CDR1 SGDLS and CDR2 YYNGEE come from the germline V gene. V shed 3 bases and J 5 bases; nucleotides not matched to a gene: 12. The CDR3 consists of 16 residues. Clones were sequenced by immunoSEQ multiplex PCR, and TCRdb holds only the in-frame ones, with some missing. This repertoire shows approximately 28,000 clones, roughly 80% found once; its top ten account for around 0.56%. This sample is drawn from a study of PD-1 blockade in classical Hodgkin lymphoma. The study, taken as a whole, reports: Relapsed/refractory patients reportedly had the lowest baseline TCR diversity, below newly diagnosed patients, who were below healthy donors.

The sequencing here drew on CD4+ T cells from blood, taken before the fourth cycle of nivolumab. The gene calls are TRBV9 and TRBJ2-5, with 8 bases identical to TRBD2. This TCR derives from a human donor with classical Hodgkin lymphoma. CDR3 residues: CASSESGSLSRETQYF. DNA for the CDR3: TGTGCCAGCAGCGAGAGCGGGAGTCTTAGCCGCGAGACCCAGTACTTC. Complete variable domain (other parts from reference TRBV9 and TRBJ2-5): DSGVTQTPKHLITATGQRVTLRCSPRSGDLSVYWYQQSLDQGLQFLIQYYNGEERAKGNILERFSAQQFPDLHSELNLSSLELGDSALYFCASSESGSLSRETQYFGPGTRLLVL.